This is a list of T cell receptor beta chains from one sample in a study of T cell responses to AZD1222 COVID-19 vaccine. Libraries were prepared by immunoSEQ multiplex PCR; TCRdb keeps only in-frame clonotypes and omits some of them. The repertoire holds about 150,000 clones, with less than 90% as singletons. The sample in question was peripheral blood, obtained on day 0 of AZD1222 vaccination. Receptor source: an adult in good health. CDR3s include the opening cysteine and the closing phenylalanine or tryptophan. D genes are given only for firm matches. Where a row states a size, it is once, few, many or the class of an expanded clone; other rows omit it.

clone_size d_call j_call v_call cdr3_aa cdr3_nt
. . TRBJ1-2 TRBV4-3 CASSQETGYGYTF TGCGCCAGCAGCCAGGAAACCGGCTATGGCTACACCTTC
. TRBD1 TRBJ2-7 TRBV6-2/TRBV6-3 CASSYLRTGGSYEQYF TGTGCCAGCAGTTACCTTCGGACAGGGGGCAGCTACGAGCAGTACTTC
. . TRBJ1-2 TRBV5-1 CASSLEGRGNYGYTF TGCGCCAGCAGCTTGGAGGGCAGAGGTAACTATGGCTACACCTTC
. TRBD1 TRBJ2-2 TRBV3-1/TRBV3-2 CASRPQGARTGELFF TGTGCCAGCAGACCCCAGGGGGCGCGCACCGGGGAGCTGTTTTTT
. TRBD1 TRBJ1-1 TRBV12-5 CASGSLRTGVEAFF TGTGCTAGTGGTTCCCTCCGGACAGGGGTTGAAGCTTTCTTT
. . TRBJ1-6 TRBV5-4 CASSPSSGDSPLHF TGTGCCAGCAGCCCATCCTCGGGGGATTCACCCCTCCACTTT
once TRBD1 TRBJ1-1 TRBV20-1 CSASPTGGRTEAFF TGCAGTGCTAGTCCCACAGGGGGCCGTACTGAAGCTTTCTTT
. . TRBJ1-3 TRBV19 CASSQGNGNTIYF TGTGCCAGTAGTCAGGGGAACGGAAACACCATATATTTT
. . TRBJ1-3 TRBV3-1/TRBV3-2 CASSRSAGSGNTIYF TGTGCCAGCAGCCGGTCCGCGGGCTCTGGAAACACCATATATTTT
. . TRBJ2-7 TRBV7-2 CASSLDAGSYEQYF TGTGCCAGCAGCTTAGATGCAGGGTCCTACGAGCAGTACTTC
. . TRBJ1-4 TRBV11-2 CASSLVGGPTNEKLFF TGTGCCAGCAGCTTAGTCGGCGGACCAACTAATGAAAAACTGTTTTTT
. . TRBJ1-5 TRBV6-5 CASSSTGNQPQHF TGTGCCAGCAGTTCGACTGGCAATCAGCCCCAGCATTTT
. . TRBJ1-5 TRBV4-3 CASSCPTDQPQHF TGCGCCAGCAGTTGCCCGACCGATCAGCCCCAGCATTTT
. TRBD1 TRBJ2-2 TRBV5-4 CASSLGQGSNTGELFF TGTGCCAGCAGCTTGGGACAGGGGAGCAACACCGGGGAGCTGTTTTTT
. TRBD1 TRBJ2-1 TRBV10-3 CAISSGQGALNEQFF TGTGCCATCAGCTCAGGACAGGGGGCTTTGAATGAGCAGTTCTTC
. . TRBJ2-7 TRBV19 CASTEGPGTYEQYF TGTGCCAGTACCGAGGGGCCTGGCACCTACGAGCAGTACTTC
. TRBD2 TRBJ2-6 TRBV6-5 CASRTSRGGPNVLTF TGTGCCAGCAGAACGTCCCGGGGAGGGCCCAACGTCCTGACTTTC
. . TRBJ1-5 TRBV15 CATSRDLGREPQHF TGTGCCACCAGCAGAGATCTTGGGCGCGAGCCCCAGCATTTT
few . TRBJ1-5 TRBV27 CASSLGRFNQPQHF TGTGCCAGCAGTTTAGGCAGGTTCAATCAGCCCCAGCATTTT
. . TRBJ1-2 TRBV6-2/TRBV6-3 CASSYGGGIYGYTF TGTGCCAGCAGTTACGGCGGGGGGATATATGGCTACACCTTC
. . TRBJ2-3 TRBV29-1 CSVKRGTGTDTQYF TGCAGCGTTAAAAGGGGGACGGGCACAGATACGCAGTATTTT
. . TRBJ1-2 TRBV2 CASSEKGLSAF TGTGCCAGCAGTGAGAAGGGGTTATCGGCCTTC